A selection of T cell receptor beta chains follows, all from one sample in a study of human T cells and chemical hapten exposure. One entry per CDR3 protein, called by TCRdb with MiXCR from the RACE reads. Here the sample spans 380,000 or so distinct CDR3 sequences, more than 4.5% being singletons. The sample here was whole blood, taken in connection with sensitization to the hapten diphenylcyclopropenone (DPC). These receptors came from a woman in her fifties or sixties with alopecia areata. Some clones in this sample may be carry-over from other donors' samples. CDR3s include the opening cysteine and the closing phenylalanine or tryptophan. The order of the fields is clone size, D gene, J gene, V gene, CDR3 DNA, CDR3 protein. The D gene is left open where the match is weak. Clone size is stated in some rows and not others, as once, few, many or a class when expanded.

.,TRBD1,TRBJ2-5,TRBV5-1,TGCGCCAGCAGCTACAAGGGGGCTCTAGAGACCCAGTACTTC,CASSYKGALETQYF
few,.,TRBJ1-1,TRBV7-3,TGTGCCAGCAGTCTGAGCGTTGTGGGCACTGAAGCTTTCTTT,CASSLSVVGTEAFF
few,.,TRBJ1-2,TRBV7-9,TGTGCCAGCAGCTTACCCGGACGGCATTTCGACACCTTC,CASSLPGRHFDTF
many,.,TRBJ2-3,TRBV15,TGTGCCACCAGCAGAGACCCCAGAAGCACAGATACGCAGTATTTT,CATSRDPRSTDTQYF
many,.,TRBJ2-5,TRBV7-2,TGTGCCAGCAGTCGGTCCCCCGAGGAGACCCAGTACTTC,CASSRSPEETQYF
few,TRBD2,TRBJ2-7,TRBV7-2,TGTGCCAGCAGCTTAGACCCATCGGGCGGGAGAGGGTACGAGCAGTACTTC,CASSLDPSGGRGYEQYF
few,.,TRBJ1-5,TRBV30,TGTGCCTGGAGTGTGGAGGGGCCGAATCAGCCCCAGCATTTT,CAWSVEGPNQPQHF
few,.,TRBJ2-3,TRBV2,TGTGCCAGCAGTGAATTCAGGGGCACAGATACGCAGTATTTT,CASSEFRGTDTQYF
few,.,TRBJ2-1,TRBV20-1,TGCAGTGCGGGAGGACGGCCTCCCTACAATGAGCAGTTCTTC,CSAGGRPPYNEQFF
many,TRBD1,TRBJ1-1,TRBV12-3/TRBV12-4,TGTGCCATCCGGGGACAGATGTACACTGAAGCTTTCTTT,CAIRGQMYTEAFF
.,.,TRBJ2-3,TRBV20-1,TGCAGTGCTAGAGTTGTACGAGATACGCAGTATTTT,CSARVVRDTQYF
many,TRBD1,TRBJ2-3,TRBV6-2/TRBV6-3,TGTGCCAGCAGCCGGGACAGGACCACAGATACGCAGTATTTT,CASSRDRTTDTQYF
few,.,TRBJ1-1,TRBV18,TGTGCCAGCTCATCGACATCGGGGGTGATGAACACTGAAGCTTTCTTT,CASSSTSGVMNTEAFF
few,TRBD1,TRBJ2-3,TRBV4-3,TGCGCCAGCAGCCAAGACAGGGGGCTGGATACGCAGTATTTT,CASSQDRGLDTQYF
.,.,TRBJ2-7,TRBV20-1,TGCAGTGCTAGTTCCGGGGTCCCCTACGAGCAGTACTTC,CSASSGVPYEQYF
many,.,TRBJ2-1,TRBV12-3/TRBV12-4,TGTGCCAGCAGTCCCGGGGGTGAGCAGTTCTTC,CASSPGGEQFF
.,.,TRBJ2-4,TRBV28,TGTGCCAGCACCCAAACCCCCAGGGGTAACATACAGTACTTC,CASTQTPRGNIQYF
many,.,TRBJ2-2,TRBV20-1,TGCAGTGCCGCCGATGTGGTCGGGGAGCTGTTTTTT,CSAADVVGELFF
many,TRBD1,TRBJ1-1,TRBV25-1,TGTGCCAGCAGTGAATATAAGGGGGCTCTCGGCACTGAAGCTTTCTTT,CASSEYKGALGTEAFF
.,TRBD1,TRBJ1-6,TRBV2,TGTGCCAGCAGAGACAGGGGTAATTCACCCCTCCACTTT,CASRDRGNSPLHF
many,.,TRBJ1-2,TRBV5-1,TGCGCCAGCAGCTTGGCGGGCAGGTCTAACTATGGCTACACCTTC,CASSLAGRSNYGYTF
many,.,TRBJ1-1,TRBV28,TGTGCCAGCCTCTTGCAGGGGAACACTGAAGCTTTCTTT,CASLLQGNTEAFF
many,TRBD1,TRBJ2-7,TRBV27,TGTGCCAGCAGTTCTTTTTTCTTCTGGGACAGGGTGAACGAGCAGTACTTC,CASSSFFFWDRVNEQYF
many,TRBD2,TRBJ2-3,TRBV6-2/TRBV6-3,TGTGCCAGCAGTTCCAGCGGGGGGGGTCCGCAGTATTTT,CASSSSGGGPQYF
.,.,TRBJ1-5,TRBV11-2,TGTGCCAGCAGCTTAACTAACAGGGCAAATCAGCCCCAGCATTTT,CASSLTNRANQPQHF
few,.,TRBJ2-1,TRBV6-1,TGTGCCAGCAGTGAATGGGTTGGCCCCTACAATGAGCAGTTCTTC,CASSEWVGPYNEQFF
.,.,TRBJ2-1,TRBV12-3/TRBV12-4,TGTGCCAGCAGTTTTGGGGACCCCTACAATGAGCAGTTCTTC,CASSFGDPYNEQFF
many,TRBD1,TRBJ2-7,TRBV6-2/TRBV6-3,TGTGCCAGCAGTACCGCCCGGGACAGAGCCTACGAGCAGTACTTC,CASSTARDRAYEQYF
.,.,TRBJ1-2,TRBV27,TGTGCCAGCAGACTCCCAGGGCCTAACTATGGCTACACCTTC,CASRLPGPNYGYTF
many,.,TRBJ1-3,TRBV14,TGTGCCAGCAGCCAAGGGAACACCATATATTTT,CASSQGNTIYF
many,.,TRBJ1-6,TRBV20-1,TGCAGTGCTAGACCCGGGACGGTCTATAATTCACCCCTCCACTTT,CSARPGTVYNSPLHF
many,.,TRBJ1-1,TRBV7-9,TGTGCCAGCAGCCCTACCGCCGTACTGAACACTGAAGCTTTCTTT,CASSPTAVLNTEAFF
few,TRBD1,TRBJ2-7,TRBV10-3,TGTGCCATCAGACAGGGGGCTCGGGAGCAGTACTTC,CAIRQGAREQYF
.,TRBD1,TRBJ1-6,TRBV6-6,TGTGCCAGCAGTTTACCCTCGGACAGGGGATCCAATTCACCCCTCCACTTT,CASSLPSDRGSNSPLHF
many,TRBD1,TRBJ1-4,TRBV18,TGTGCCAGCTCATCGGGACAGGGGCGAATGAATGAAAAACTGTTTTTT,CASSSGQGRMNEKLFF
few,TRBD2,TRBJ2-1,TRBV12-3/TRBV12-4,TGTGCCAGCAGTTTAGCGGCGGGGGGGGCCTACAATGAGCAGTTCTTC,CASSLAAGGAYNEQFF
.,.,TRBJ1-2,TRBV12-3/TRBV12-4,TGTGCCAGCAGTTTAGAAGGGAATCGCAACTATGGCTACACCTTC,CASSLEGNRNYGYTF
many,.,TRBJ2-5,TRBV11-2,TGTGCCAGCAGCTTAGTTCTATTGGAGACCCAGTACTTC,CASSLVLLETQYF
few,.,TRBJ1-5,TRBV20-1,TGCAGTGCTACTGACGATTTTTTGGGTCAGCCCCAGCATTTT,CSATDDFLGQPQHF
.,TRBD2,TRBJ2-1,TRBV12-3/TRBV12-4,TGTGCCAGCAGTCCTAGCGGGGGGATGTACAATGAGCAGTTCTTC,CASSPSGGMYNEQFF
many,.,TRBJ1-1,TRBV6-1,TGTGCCAGCAGTGAAGGGCGGGGGCTGAACACTGAAGCTTTCTTT,CASSEGRGLNTEAFF
many,.,TRBJ2-2,TRBV6-2/TRBV6-3,TGTGCCAGCAGTTTCACCAGAGCGAACACCGGGGAGCTGTTTTTT,CASSFTRANTGELFF
many,TRBD1,TRBJ2-3,TRBV7-2,TGTGCCAGCAGCTTAGAACAGGGGTGGGTCGATACGCAGTATTTT,CASSLEQGWVDTQYF
many,.,TRBJ2-5,TRBV7-8,TGTGCCAGCAGCTTAGAGTCAGGGTTCCAAGAGACCCAGTACTTC,CASSLESGFQETQYF
.,TRBD1,TRBJ2-4,TRBV11-3,TGTGCCAGCAGTTCCGGGACAGGGACAAAAAACATTCAGTACTTC,CASSSGTGTKNIQYF
many,TRBD1,TRBJ1-6,TRBV14,TGTGCCAGCAGCCTAAGACAGGGGCAGGATTCACCCCTCCACTTT,CASSLRQGQDSPLHF
few,.,TRBJ2-1,TRBV5-1,TGCGCCAGCAGCTTGTTTGGGCAGATTGATCCTTACAATGAGCAGTTCTTC,CASSLFGQIDPYNEQFF